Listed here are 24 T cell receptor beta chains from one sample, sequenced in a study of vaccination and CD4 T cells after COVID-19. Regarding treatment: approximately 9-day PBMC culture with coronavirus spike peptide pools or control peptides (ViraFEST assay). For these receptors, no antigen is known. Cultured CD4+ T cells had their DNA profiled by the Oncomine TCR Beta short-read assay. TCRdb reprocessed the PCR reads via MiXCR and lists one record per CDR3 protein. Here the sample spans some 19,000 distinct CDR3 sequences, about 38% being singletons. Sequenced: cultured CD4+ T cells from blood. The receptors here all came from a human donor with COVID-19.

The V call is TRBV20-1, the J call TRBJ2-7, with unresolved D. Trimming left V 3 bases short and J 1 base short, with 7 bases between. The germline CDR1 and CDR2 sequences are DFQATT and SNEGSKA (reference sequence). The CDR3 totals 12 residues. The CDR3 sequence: CSARTSSYEQYF. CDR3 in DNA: TGCAGTGCTAGGACAAGTTCCTACGAGCAGTACTTC.

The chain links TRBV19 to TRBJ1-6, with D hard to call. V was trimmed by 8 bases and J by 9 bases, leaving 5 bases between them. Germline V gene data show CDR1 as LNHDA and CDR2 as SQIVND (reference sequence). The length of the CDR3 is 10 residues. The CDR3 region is CASPSSPLHF. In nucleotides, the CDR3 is TGTGCCAGTCCTAGTTCACCCCTCCACTTT.

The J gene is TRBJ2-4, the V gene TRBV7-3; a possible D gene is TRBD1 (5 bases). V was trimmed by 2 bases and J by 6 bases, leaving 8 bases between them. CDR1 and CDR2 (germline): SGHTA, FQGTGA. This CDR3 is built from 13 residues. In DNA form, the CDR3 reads TGTGCCAGCAGCTTAGGTCAGGGAAACATTCAGTACTTC. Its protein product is CASSLGQGNIQYF.

This CDR3 is CAIRTTGLNTGELFF. The CDR3 DNA sequence: TGTGCCATCCGGACGACAGGGCTAAACACCGGGGAGCTGTTTTTT. The V and J genes are TRBV10-3 and TRBJ2-2, with 7 bases lining up with TRBD1. Looked up from germline, CDR1 is ENHRY and CDR2 is SYGVKD. CDR3 length: 15 amino acids. V was pared by 8 bases and J by 2 bases, with 8 bases of the junction left unmatched.

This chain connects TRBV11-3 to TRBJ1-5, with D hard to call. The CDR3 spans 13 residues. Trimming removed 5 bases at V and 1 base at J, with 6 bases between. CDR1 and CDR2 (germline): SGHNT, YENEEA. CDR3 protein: CASSPDSNQPQHF. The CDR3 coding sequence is TGTGCCAGCAGCCCGGACAGCAATCAGCCCCAGCATTTT. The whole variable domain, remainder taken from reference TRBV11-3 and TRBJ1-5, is EAGVVQSPRYKIIEKKQPVAFWCNPISGHNTLYWYLQNLGQGPELLIRYENEEAVDDSQLPKDRFSAERLKGVDSTLKIQPAELGDSAVYLCASSPDSNQPQHFGDGTRLSIL.

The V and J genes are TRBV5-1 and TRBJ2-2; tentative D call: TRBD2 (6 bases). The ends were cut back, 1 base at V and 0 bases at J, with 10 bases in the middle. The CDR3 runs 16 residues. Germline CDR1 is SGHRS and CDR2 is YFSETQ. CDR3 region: CASSLFGGTNTGELFF. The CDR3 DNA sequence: TGCGCCAGCAGCTTGTTCGGGGGTACGAACACCGGGGAGCTGTTTTTT.

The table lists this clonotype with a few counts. CDR3 residues: CAWSPRGDEQYF. The CDR3 DNA reads TGTGCCTGGAGTCCCAGGGGCGACGAGCAGTACTTC. The chain employs TRBV30 and TRBJ2-7; D perhaps matches TRBD1 (6 bases). V was trimmed by 2 bases and J by 5 bases, leaving 10 bases between them. The germline V gene has CDR1 GTSNPN and CDR2 SVGIG (reference sequence). This CDR3 is built from 12 residues. Variable domain in full (rest from reference TRBV30 and TRBJ2-7): SQTIHQWPATLVQPVGSPLSLECTVEGTSNPNLYWYRQAAGRGLQLLFYSVGIGQISSEVPQNLSASRPQDRQFILSSKKLLLSDSGFYLCAWSPRGDEQYFGPGTRLTVT.

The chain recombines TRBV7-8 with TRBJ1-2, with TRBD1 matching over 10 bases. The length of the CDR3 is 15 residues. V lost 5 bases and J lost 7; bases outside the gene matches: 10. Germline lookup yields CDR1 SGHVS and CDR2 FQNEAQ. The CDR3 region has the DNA TGTGCCAGCAGCCTCGACAGGGGGCGCGATGGTGGCTACACCTTC. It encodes CASSLDRGRDGGYTF.

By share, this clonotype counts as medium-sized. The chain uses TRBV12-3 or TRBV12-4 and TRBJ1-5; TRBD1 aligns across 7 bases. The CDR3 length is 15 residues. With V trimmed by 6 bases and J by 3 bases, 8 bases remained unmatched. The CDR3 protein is CASRLTGLLNQPQHF. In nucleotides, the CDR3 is TGTGCCAGCAGATTGACAGGGTTACTCAATCAGCCCCAGCATTTT.

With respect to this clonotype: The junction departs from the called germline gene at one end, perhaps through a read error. CDR3 sequence (DNA): TGTGCTAGCACCCCGGGGGACGCAGAGACCCAGTACTTC. Encoded protein: CASTPGDAETQYF. The rearrangement joins TRBV7-7 to TRBJ2-5; D is possibly TRBD2 (6 bases). Germline V gene data show CDR1 as SSHAT and CDR2 as FNYEAQ (reference sequence). This CDR3 is built from 13 residues.

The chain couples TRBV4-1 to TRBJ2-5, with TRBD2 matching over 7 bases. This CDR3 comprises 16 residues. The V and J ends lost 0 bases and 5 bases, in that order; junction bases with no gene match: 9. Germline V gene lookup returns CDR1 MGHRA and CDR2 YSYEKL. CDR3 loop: CASSQERTGGWETQYF. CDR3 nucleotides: TGCGCCAGCAGCCAAGAACGGACCGGGGGGTGGGAGACCCAGTACTTC.

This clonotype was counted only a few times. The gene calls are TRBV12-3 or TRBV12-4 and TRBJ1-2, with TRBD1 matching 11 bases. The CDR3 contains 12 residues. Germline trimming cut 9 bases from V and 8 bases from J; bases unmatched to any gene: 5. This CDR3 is CASRTGGVGYTF. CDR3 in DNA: TGTGCCAGTAGGACAGGGGGCGTCGGCTACACCTTC.

The CDR3 nucleotides read TGTGCCAGCAGCCCAGGTCTAGAGACCCAGTACTTC. Protein sequence: CASSPGLETQYF. V usage is TRBV5-4 and J usage is TRBJ2-5; D is uncertain. Trimming took off 4 bases at V and 4 bases at J, with 8 bases between the two ends. Per the germline V gene, CDR1 is SGHNT and CDR2 is YYREEE (reference sequence). The CDR3 loop spans 12 amino acids.

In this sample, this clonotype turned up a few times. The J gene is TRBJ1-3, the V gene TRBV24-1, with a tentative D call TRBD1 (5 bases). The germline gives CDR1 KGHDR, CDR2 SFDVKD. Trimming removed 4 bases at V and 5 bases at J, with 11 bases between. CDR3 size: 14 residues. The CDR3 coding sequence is TGTGCCACCAGTGACCCCAGGGAGAGAAACACCATATATTTT. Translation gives CATSDPRERNTIYF.

This CDR3 reads CASSLHRDQPQHF. The DNA of the CDR3 is TGTGCCAGCAGCCTGCACAGAGACCAGCCCCAGCATTTT. The V and J genes are TRBV7-6 and TRBJ1-5; D gene uncertain. V was clipped by 5 bases and J by 7 bases, with 12 bases between them. CDR1 and CDR2 from the germline V gene are SGHVS and FNYEAQ. The CDR3 runs 13 residues.

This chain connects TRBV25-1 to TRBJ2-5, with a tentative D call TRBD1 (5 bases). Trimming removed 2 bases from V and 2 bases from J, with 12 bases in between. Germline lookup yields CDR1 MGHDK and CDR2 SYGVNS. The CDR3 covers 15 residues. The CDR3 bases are TGTGCCAGCAGTGAAAGAAGGGGCTTACAAGAGACCCAGTACTTC. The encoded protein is CASSERRGLQETQYF.

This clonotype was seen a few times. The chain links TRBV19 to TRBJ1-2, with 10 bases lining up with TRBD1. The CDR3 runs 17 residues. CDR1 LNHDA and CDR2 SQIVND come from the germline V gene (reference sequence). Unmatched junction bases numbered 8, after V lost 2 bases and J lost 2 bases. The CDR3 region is CASSIPLRQGANYGYTF. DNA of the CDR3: TGTGCCAGTAGTATACCCCTCCGACAGGGGGCAAACTATGGCTACACCTTC.

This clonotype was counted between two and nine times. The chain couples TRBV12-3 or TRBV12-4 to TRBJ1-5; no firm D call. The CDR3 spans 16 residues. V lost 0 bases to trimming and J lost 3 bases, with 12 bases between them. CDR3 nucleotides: TGTGCCAGCAGTTTAGCAGGACGACTAAACAATCAGCCCCAGCATTTT. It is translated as CASSLAGRLNNQPQHF.

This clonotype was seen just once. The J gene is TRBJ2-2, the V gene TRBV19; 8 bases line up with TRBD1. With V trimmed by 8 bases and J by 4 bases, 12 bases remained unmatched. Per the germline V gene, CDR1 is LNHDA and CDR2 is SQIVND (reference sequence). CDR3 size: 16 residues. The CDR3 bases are TGTGCCAGTTTACCCCAACAGGGGGTGGGCACCGGGGAGCTGTTTTTT. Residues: CASLPQQGVGTGELFF.

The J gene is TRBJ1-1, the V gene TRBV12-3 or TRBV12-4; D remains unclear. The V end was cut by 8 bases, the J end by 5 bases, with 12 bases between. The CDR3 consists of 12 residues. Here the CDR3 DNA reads TGTGCCAGCGAGGGAGTTGGAACTGAAGCTTTCTTT. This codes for CASEGVGTEAFF.

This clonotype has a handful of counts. The CDR3 DNA sequence: TGTGCCAGCAGCGGACCGGGACTTCAAGAGACCCAGTACTTC. Its translation is CASSGPGLQETQYF. The rearrangement uses TRBV7-6 and TRBJ2-5; a weak D match, TRBD2 (6 bases). From germline, CDR1 is SGHVS and CDR2 FNYEAQ. The CDR3 totals 14 residues. V was trimmed by 5 bases and J by 2 bases, leaving 12 bases between them.

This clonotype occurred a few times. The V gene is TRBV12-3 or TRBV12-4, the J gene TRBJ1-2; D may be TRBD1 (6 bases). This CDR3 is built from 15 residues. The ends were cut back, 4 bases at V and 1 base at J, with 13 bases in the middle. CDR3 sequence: CASSSYRDFNYGYTF. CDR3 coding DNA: TGTGCCAGCAGTTCGTACAGGGATTTTAACTATGGCTACACCTTC.

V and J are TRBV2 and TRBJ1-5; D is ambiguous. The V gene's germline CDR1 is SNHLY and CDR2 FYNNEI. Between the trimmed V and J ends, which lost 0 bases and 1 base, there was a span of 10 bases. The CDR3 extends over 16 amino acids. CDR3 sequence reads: CASSEATISSNQPQHF. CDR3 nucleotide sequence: TGTGCCAGCAGTGAAGCCACCATTTCCAGCAATCAGCCCCAGCATTTT.

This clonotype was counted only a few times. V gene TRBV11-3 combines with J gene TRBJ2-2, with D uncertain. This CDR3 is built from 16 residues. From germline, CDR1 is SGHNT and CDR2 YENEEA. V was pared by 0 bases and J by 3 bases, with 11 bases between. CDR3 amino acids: CASSLDRISYTGELFF. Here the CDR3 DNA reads TGTGCCAGCAGCTTAGATCGTATCAGTTACACCGGGGAGCTGTTTTTT. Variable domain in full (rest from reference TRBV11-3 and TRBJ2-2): EAGVVQSPRYKIIEKKQPVAFWCNPISGHNTLYWYLQNLGQGPELLIRYENEEAVDDSQLPKDRFSAERLKGVDSTLKIQPAELGDSAVYLCASSLDRISYTGELFFGEGSRLTVL.